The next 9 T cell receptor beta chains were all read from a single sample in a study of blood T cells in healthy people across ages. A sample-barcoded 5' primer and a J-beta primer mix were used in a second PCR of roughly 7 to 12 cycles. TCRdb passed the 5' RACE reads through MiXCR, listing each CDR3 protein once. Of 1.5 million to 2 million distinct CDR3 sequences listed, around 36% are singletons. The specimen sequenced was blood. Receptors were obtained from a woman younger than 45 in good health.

CDR3 bases: TGTGCCAACCACGGGATCGACTATGGCTACACCTTC. It encodes CANHGIDYGYTF. This chain connects TRBV10-3 to TRBJ1-2; D is unclear. The CDR3 spans 12 residues. Trimming removed 10 bases at V and 3 bases at J, with 12 bases between. Looked up from germline, CDR1 is ENHRY and CDR2 is SYGVKD.

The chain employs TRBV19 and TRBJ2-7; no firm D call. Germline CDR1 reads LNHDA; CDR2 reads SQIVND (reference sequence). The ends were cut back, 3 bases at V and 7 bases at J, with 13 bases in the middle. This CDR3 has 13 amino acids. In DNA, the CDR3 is TGTGCCAGTAGTATCGGTACTTTGGGAGAGCAGTACTTC. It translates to CASSIGTLGEQYF. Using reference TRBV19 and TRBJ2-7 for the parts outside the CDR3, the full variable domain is DGGITQSPKYLFRKEGQNVTLSCEQNLNHDAMYWYRQDPGQGLRLIYYSQIVNDFQKGDIAEGYSVSREKKESFPLTVTSAQKNPTAFYLCASSIGTLGEQYFGPGTRLTVT.

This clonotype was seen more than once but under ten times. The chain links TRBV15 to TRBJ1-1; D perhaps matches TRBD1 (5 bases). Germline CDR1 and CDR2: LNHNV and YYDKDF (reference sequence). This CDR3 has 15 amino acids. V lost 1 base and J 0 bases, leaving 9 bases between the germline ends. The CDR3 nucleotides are TGTGCCACCAGCAGAGTTCGGGGGATGAACACTGAAGCTTTCTTT. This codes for CATSRVRGMNTEAFF.

The CDR3 DNA reads TGTGCCAGCAAAGGGGACGGGTCCCCGTACTTC. Translation: CASKGDGSPYF. The chain uses TRBV2 and TRBJ2-7, with D perhaps TRBD1 or TRBD2 (5 bases each). Germline CDR1 reads SNHLY; CDR2 reads FYNNEI. V shed 7 bases and J shed 12 bases, with 16 bases lying between them. The CDR3 extends over 11 amino acids.

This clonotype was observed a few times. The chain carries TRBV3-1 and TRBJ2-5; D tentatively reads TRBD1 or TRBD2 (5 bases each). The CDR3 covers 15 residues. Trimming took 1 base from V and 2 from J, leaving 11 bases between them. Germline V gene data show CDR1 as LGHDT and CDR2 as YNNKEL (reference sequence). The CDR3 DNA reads TGTGCCAGCAGCCAAGGCACCGGGGCTCAAGAGACCCAGTACTTC. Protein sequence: CASSQGTGAQETQYF.

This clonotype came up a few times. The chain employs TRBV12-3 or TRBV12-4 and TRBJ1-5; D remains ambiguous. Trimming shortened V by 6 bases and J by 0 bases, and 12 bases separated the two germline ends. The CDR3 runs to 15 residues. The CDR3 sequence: CASSPYEGSNQPQHF. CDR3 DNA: TGTGCCAGCAGCCCATACGAAGGTAGCAATCAGCCCCAGCATTTT.

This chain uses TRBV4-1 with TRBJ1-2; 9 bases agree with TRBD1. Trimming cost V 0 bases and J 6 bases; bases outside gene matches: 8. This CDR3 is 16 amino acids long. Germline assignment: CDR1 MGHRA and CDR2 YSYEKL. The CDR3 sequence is CASSQDRDRALNGYTF. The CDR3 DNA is TGCGCCAGCAGCCAAGACCGGGACAGGGCCTTAAATGGCTACACCTTC.

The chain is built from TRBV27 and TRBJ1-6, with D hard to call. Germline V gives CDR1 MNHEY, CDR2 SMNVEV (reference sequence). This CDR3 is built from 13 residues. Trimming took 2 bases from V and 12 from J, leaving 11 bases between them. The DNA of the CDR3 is TGTGCCAGCAGTTTAATGTGGGAGTTACCCCTCCACTTT. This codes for CASSLMWELPLHF.

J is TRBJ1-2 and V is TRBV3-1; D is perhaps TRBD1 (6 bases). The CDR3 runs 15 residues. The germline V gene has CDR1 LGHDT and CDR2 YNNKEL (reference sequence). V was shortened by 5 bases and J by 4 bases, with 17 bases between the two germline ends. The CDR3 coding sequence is TGTGCCAGCAGCTCCTTCGGAGGGACACCCTATGGCTACACCTTC. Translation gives CASSSFGGTPYGYTF.